This T cell receptor beta chain was identified in a study of T cells in women clearing cervical HPV infection. Study-wide context: Cases: HPV16-related CIN3 or worse on histology, a couple of invasive cancers. Case blood was drawn a median approximately 21 weeks after lesion detection. Broader study findings: A classifier using richness and V gene abundances reached an AUC of over 0.75. CIN3+ cases had significantly higher TCR repertoire richness than controls, but evenness did not differ.

TCRdb's copy holds only in-frame clones and misses some; the assay was immunoSEQ multiplex PCR. The listing records about 16,000 clones. Per germline, CDR1 DFQATT and CDR2 SNEGSKA (reference sequence). The CDR3 covers 14 residues. V lost 1 base to trimming and J lost 5 bases; unmatched junction nucleotides: 5. Comment on this clone: What it binds is unknown. The read terminates 3 residues ahead of where the CDR3 ends, so the germline J gene completes it.

The specimen was blood buffy coat. The origin of this receptor is a woman between 18 and 70 years old with a cervical HPV16 infection that either progressed to CIN3+ or cleared (not recorded which). V usage is TRBV20-1 and J usage is TRBJ2-1; 7 positions agree with TRBD2. The CDR3 loop reads CSARAGTNNNEQFF. The part of the CDR3 DNA that was read is TGCAGTGCTAGAGCCGGGACTAACAACAATGAG.